The clone carrying this T cell receptor beta chain was seen once. No antigen is known for it. The PCR was carried out with 60 Vbeta primers and 13 Jbeta primers. Profiling relied on immunoSEQ multiplex PCR, and the TCRdb table lists in-frame clones only, not all of them. Of under 100,000 clones in the sample, 76% were seen once. This sample stems from a study of cytomegalovirus exposure and HLA in healthy donors. About the research overall: Caucasian-associated ancestry cluster membership applied to under 85% of 398 genotyped donors.

Notes on the study in general: Later on, a genetic analysis was performed. It linked a missense variant in DCLRE1C with V- and J-gene trimming of TCR beta. What was likely a sequencing artifact was a cluster of highly shared sequence variants.

Germline CDR1 reads MNHNY; CDR2 reads SVGAGI (reference sequence). The V end lost 2 bases, the J end lost 6 bases, and 5 bases lay between the germline ends. CDR3 size: 13 residues. Sequenced input: PBMCs. The chain uses TRBV6-6 and TRBJ1-6; D gene uncertain. The TCR was taken from a man aged 35 to 55 in good health and CMV-seronegative. The CDR3 nucleotides read TGTGCCAGCAGTTACCCGGGTAATTCACCCCTCCACTTT. It specifies CASSYPGNSPLHF.